This T cell receptor (beta chain) originates from a study of T cell repertoires in cytomegalovirus infection. The germline V gene encodes CDR1 SNHLY and CDR2 FYNNEI. V lost 0 bases and J lost 4; bases outside the gene matches: 5. This CDR3 is built from 16 residues. TCRdb fed the reads into MiXCR, producing one record per CDR3 protein. The table includes hundreds of thousands of distinct CDR3 sequences, 15% to 20% detected once. The clonotype was recovered from a human donor in good health (CMV status not recorded). Some clones in this sample may be carry-over from other donors' samples. The material sequenced was PBMCs. The rearrangement links TRBV2 to TRBJ2-7, with TRBD2 identical over 11 bases. CDR3 loop: CASSEALGLAAYEQYF. Here the CDR3 DNA reads TGTGCCAGCAGTGAAGCGCTGGGACTAGCGGCTTACGAGCAGTACTTC.